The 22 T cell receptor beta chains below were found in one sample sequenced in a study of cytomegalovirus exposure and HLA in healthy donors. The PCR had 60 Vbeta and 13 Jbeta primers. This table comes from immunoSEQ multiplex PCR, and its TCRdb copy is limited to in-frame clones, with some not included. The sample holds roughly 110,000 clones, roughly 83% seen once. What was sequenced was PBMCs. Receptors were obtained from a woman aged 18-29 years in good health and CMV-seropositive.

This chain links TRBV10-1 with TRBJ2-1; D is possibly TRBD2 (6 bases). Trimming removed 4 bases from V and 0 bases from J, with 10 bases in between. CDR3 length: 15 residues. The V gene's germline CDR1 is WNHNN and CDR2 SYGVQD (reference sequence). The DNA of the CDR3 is TGCGCCAGCAGTGTGGGACTCAGCTCCTACAATGAGCAGTTCTTC. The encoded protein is CASSVGLSSYNEQFF.

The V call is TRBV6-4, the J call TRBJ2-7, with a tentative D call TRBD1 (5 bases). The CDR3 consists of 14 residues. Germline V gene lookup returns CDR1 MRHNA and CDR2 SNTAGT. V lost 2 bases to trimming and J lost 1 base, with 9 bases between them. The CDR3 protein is CASSDLTGSYEQYF. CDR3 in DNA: TGTGCCAGCAGTGACCTCACAGGTTCCTACGAGCAGTACTTC.

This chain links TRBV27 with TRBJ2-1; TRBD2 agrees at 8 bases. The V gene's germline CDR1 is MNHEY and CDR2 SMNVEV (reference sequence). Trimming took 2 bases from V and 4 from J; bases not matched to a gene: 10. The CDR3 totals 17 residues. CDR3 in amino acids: CASSLGISGNAYNEQFF. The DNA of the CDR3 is TGTGCCAGCAGTTTAGGTATTAGCGGGAATGCTTACAATGAGCAGTTCTTC.

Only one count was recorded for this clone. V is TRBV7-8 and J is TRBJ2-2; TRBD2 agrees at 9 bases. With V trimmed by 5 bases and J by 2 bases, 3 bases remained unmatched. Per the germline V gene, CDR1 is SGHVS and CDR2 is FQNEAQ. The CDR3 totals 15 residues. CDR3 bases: TGTGCCAGCAGCCCTCTAGCGGGAAACACCGGGGAGCTGTTTTTT. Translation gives CASSPLAGNTGELFF.

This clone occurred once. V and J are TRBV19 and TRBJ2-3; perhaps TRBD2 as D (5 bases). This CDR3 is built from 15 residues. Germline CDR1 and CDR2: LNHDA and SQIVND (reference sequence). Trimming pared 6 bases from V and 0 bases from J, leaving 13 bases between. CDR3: CASSGLAFSTDTQYF. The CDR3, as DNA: TGTGCCAGTAGCGGACTCGCCTTTAGCACAGATACGCAGTATTTT.

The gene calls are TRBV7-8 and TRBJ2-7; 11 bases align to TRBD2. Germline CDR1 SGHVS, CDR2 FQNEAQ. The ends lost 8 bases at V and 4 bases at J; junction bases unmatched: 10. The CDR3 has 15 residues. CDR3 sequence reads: CASLIAGGPGYEQYF. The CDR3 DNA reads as TGTGCCAGCCTGATAGCGGGAGGGCCGGGATACGAGCAGTACTTC.

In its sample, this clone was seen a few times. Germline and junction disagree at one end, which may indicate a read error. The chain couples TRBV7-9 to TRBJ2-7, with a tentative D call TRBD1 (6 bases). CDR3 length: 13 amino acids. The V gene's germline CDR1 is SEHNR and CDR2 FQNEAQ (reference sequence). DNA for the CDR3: TGTTCCAGCAGCGAGGGGGATTACTACGAGCAGTACTTC. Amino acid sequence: CSSSEGDYYEQYF.

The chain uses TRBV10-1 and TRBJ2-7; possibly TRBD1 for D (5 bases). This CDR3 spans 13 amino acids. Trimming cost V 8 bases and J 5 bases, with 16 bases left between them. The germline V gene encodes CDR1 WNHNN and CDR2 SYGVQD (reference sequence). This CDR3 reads CASARDPRDEQYF. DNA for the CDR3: TGCGCCAGCGCTCGTGACCCCAGGGACGAGCAGTACTTC.

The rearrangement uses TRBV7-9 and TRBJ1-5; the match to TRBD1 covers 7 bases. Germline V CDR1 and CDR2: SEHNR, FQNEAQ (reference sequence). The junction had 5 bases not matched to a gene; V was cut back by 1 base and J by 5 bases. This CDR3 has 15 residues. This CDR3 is CASSLEGGGDQPQHF. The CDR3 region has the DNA TGTGCCAGCAGCTTAGAAGGAGGGGGCGATCAGCCCCAGCATTTT.

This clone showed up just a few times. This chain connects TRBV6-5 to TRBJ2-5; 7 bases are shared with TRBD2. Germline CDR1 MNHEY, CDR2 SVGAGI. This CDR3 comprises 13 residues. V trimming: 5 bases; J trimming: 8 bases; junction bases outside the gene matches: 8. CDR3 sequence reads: CASSRWRENTQYF. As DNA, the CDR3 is TGTGCCAGCAGTCGGTGGCGGGAGAACACCCAGTACTTC.

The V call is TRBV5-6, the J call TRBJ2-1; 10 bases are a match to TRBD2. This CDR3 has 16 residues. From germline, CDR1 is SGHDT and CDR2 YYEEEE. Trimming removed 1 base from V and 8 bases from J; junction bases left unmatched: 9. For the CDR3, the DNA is TGTGCCAGCAGCTTGCCCGCTAGCGGGAGCGAGGATGAGCAGTTCTTC. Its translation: CASSLPASGSEDEQFF. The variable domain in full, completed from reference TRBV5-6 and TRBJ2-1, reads DAGVTQSPTHLIKTRGQQVTLRCSPKSGHDTVSWYQQALGQGPQFIFQYYEEEERQRGNFPDRFSGHQFPNYSSELNVNALLLGDSALYLCASSLPASGSEDEQFFGPGTRLTVL.

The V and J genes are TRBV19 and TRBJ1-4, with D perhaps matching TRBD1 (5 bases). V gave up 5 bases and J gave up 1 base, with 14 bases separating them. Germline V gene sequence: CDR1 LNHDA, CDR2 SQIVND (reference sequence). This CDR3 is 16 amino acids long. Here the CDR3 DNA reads TGTGCCAGTAGTCCCCGTCAGGGAGGAACTAATGAAAAACTGTTTTTT. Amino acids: CASSPRQGGTNEKLFF.

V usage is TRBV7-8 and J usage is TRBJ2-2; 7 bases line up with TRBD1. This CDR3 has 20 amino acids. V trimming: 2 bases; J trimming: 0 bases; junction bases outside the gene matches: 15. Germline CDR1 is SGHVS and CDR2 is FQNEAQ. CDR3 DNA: TGTGCCAGCAGCTTATCTGGGGACAGCCGGCCAGACCCGAACACCGGGGAGCTGTTTTTT. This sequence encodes CASSLSGDSRPDPNTGELFF.

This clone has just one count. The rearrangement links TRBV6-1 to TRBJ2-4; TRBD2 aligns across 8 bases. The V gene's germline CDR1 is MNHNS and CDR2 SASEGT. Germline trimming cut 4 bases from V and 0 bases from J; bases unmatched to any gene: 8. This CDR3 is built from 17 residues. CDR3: CASSAPGGGLAKNIQYF. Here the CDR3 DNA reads TGTGCCAGCAGTGCTCCGGGGGGGGGTTTAGCCAAAAACATTCAGTACTTC.

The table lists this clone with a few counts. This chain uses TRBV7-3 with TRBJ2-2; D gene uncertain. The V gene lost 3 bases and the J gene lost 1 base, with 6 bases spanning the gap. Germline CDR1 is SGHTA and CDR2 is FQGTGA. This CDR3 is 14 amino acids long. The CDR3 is CASSFARNTGELFF. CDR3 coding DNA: TGTGCCAGCAGCTTTGCGAGGAACACCGGGGAGCTGTTTTTT.

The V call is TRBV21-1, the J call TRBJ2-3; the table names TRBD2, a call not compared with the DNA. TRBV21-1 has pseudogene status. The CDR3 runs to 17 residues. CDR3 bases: TGTGCCAGCAGCAAAGTCCCAACCCAGCGGTTCACAGATACGCAGTATTTT. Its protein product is CASSKVPTQRFTDTQYF.

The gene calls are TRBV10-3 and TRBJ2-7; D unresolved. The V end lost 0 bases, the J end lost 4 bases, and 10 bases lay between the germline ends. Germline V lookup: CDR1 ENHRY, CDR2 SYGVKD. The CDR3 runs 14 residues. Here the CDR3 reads CAISESPRRYEQYF. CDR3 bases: TGTGCCATCAGTGAGTCCCCCCGCAGGTACGAGCAGTACTTC.

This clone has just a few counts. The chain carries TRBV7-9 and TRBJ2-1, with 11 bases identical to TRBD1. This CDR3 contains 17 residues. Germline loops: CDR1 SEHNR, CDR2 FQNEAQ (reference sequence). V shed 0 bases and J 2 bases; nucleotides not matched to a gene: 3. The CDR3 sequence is CASSLAGTGGPYNEQFF. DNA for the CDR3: TGTGCCAGCAGCTTAGCCGGGACAGGGGGTCCCTACAATGAGCAGTTCTTC.

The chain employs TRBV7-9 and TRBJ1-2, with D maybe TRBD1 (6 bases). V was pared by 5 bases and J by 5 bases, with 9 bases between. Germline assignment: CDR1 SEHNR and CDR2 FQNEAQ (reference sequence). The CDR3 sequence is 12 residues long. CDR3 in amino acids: CASSPQGYGYTF. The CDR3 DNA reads TGTGCCAGCAGCCCACAGGGTTATGGCTACACCTTC.

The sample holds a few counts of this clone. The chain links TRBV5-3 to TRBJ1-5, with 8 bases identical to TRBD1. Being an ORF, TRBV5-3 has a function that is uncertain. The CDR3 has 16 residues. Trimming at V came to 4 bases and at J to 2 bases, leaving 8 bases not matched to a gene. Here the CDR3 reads CARSPRGRGGNQPQHF. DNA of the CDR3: TGTGCCAGAAGCCCCAGGGGGCGCGGTGGCAATCAGCCCCAGCATTTT.

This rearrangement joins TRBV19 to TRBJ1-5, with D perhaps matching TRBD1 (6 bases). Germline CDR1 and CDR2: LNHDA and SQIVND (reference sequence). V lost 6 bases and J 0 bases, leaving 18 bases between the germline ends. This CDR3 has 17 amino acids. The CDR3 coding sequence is TGTGCCAGTAGCCGCCTAGGGGGGGCCGTTAGCAATCAGCCCCAGCATTTT. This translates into CASSRLGGAVSNQPQHF.

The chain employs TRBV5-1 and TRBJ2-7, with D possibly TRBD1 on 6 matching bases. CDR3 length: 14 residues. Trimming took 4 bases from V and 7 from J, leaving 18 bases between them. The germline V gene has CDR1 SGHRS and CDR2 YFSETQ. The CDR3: CASSIDRLRGEQYF. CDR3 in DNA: TGCGCCAGCAGCATAGACAGGCTTAGGGGGGAGCAGTACTTC.